One sample yielded the 14 T cell receptor beta chains listed below, sequenced in a study of blood T cells in healthy people across ages. The second PCR ran roughly 7 to 12 cycles with a sample-barcoded 5' primer and J-beta primers. TCRdb used MiXCR to reprocess the 5' RACE reads, holding one entry per CDR3 protein. The top ten hold under 30% of the sample, which has 1.5 million to 2 million distinct CDR3 sequences, about two fifths seen once. Sequenced: blood. These receptors came from a human donor in good health.

The chain recombines TRBV6-5 with TRBJ2-2, with D hard to call. CDR3 length: 15 amino acids. Per the germline V gene, CDR1 is MNHEY and CDR2 is SVGAGI. The V gene lost 6 bases and the J gene lost 5 bases, with 16 bases spanning the gap. Written as DNA, the CDR3 is TGTGCCAGCAGCCTAAAGCCCGTTTTTACCGGGGAGCTGTTTTTT. It codes for CASSLKPVFTGELFF.

In its sample, this clonotype was seen many times. The rearrangement links TRBV6-6 to TRBJ2-1; D possibly corresponds to TRBD1 (6 bases). The CDR3 extends over 14 amino acids. Germline CDR1 reads MNHNY; CDR2 reads SVGAGI (reference sequence). Trimming shortened V by 2 bases and J by 5 bases, and 10 bases separated the two germline ends. CDR3 nucleotide sequence: TGTGCCAGCAGTTACGACGGACAGAACAATGAGCAGTTCTTC. This gives the protein CASSYDGQNNEQFF.

This chain joins TRBV11-2 and TRBJ2-1; no clear D. The CDR3 has 15 residues. V gave up 5 bases and J gave up 2 bases, with 13 bases separating them. Germline-derived CDR1 and CDR2 are SGHAT and FQNNGV. The chain's CDR3 is CASSRWVPPYNEQFF. As DNA, the CDR3 is TGTGCCAGCAGCCGATGGGTACCTCCCTACAATGAGCAGTTCTTC. Together with reference TRBV11-2 and TRBJ2-1, the CDR3 gives the full variable domain: EAGVAQSPRYKIIEKRQSVAFWCNPISGHATLYWYQQILGQGPKLLIQFQNNGVVDDSQLPKDRFSAERLKGVDSTLKIQPAKLEDSAVYLCASSRWVPPYNEQFFGPGTRLTVL.

The rearrangement uses TRBV5-1 and TRBJ1-1, with 7 nucleotides matching TRBD1. V shed 1 base and J 0 bases; nucleotides not matched to a gene: 6. CDR1 SGHRS and CDR2 YFSETQ come from the germline V gene. The CDR3 is made up of 16 amino acids. CDR3 in amino acids: CASSLKQGSMNTEAFF. CDR3 coding DNA: TGCGCCAGCAGCTTGAAACAGGGGAGCATGAACACTGAAGCTTTCTTT.

This clonotype has a handful of counts. The genes are TRBV7-9 and TRBJ2-6; the D gene is possibly TRBD1 (5 bases). The ends were cut back, 5 bases at V and 0 bases at J, with 14 bases in the middle. This CDR3 is built from 17 residues. Germline V gene sequence: CDR1 SEHNR, CDR2 FQNEAQ (reference sequence). DNA for the CDR3: TGTGCCAGCAGCCCCAGGGATGGGGACTCTGGGGCCAACGTCCTGACTTTC. Its translation is CASSPRDGDSGANVLTF. Together with reference TRBV7-9 and TRBJ2-6, the CDR3 gives the full variable domain: DTGVSQNPRHKITKRGQNVTFRCDPISEHNRLYWYRQTLGQGPEFLTYFQNEAQLEKSRLLSDRFSAERPKGSFSTLEIQRTEQGDSAMYLCASSPRDGDSGANVLTFGAGSRLTVL.

This rearrangement joins TRBV5-1 to TRBJ2-3; D perhaps matches TRBD1 (5 bases). CDR3 length: 14 amino acids. Between the trimmed V and J ends, which lost 2 bases and 5 bases, there was a span of 12 bases. Per the germline V gene, CDR1 is SGHRS and CDR2 is YFSETQ. CDR3 amino acids: CASSLGAILDTQYF. The CDR3 DNA reads TGCGCCAGCAGCTTAGGGGCCATTTTAGATACGCAGTATTTT.

This clonotype showed up just a few times. The chain combines TRBV27 with TRBJ2-7; maybe TRBD2 (5 bases). With 0 bases removed from V and 0 bases from J, the gap between germline ends came to 15 bases. The length of the CDR3 is 17 residues. Per germline, CDR1 MNHEY and CDR2 SMNVEV (reference sequence). For the CDR3, the DNA is TGTGCCAGCAGTTTATCGGGTTTACTAGGGAGCTCCTACGAGCAGTACTTC. Protein sequence: CASSLSGLLGSSYEQYF.

This chain links TRBV7-6 with TRBJ2-3; D not resolved. V was clipped by 5 bases and J by 0 bases, with 12 bases between them. There are 15 residues in the CDR3. Germline values: CDR1 SGHVS, CDR2 FNYEAQ. CDR3 in DNA: TGTGCCAGCAGCACAACAATTAGCAGCACAGATACGCAGTATTTT. The encoded protein is CASSTTISSTDTQYF.

This clonotype has at least ten counts. The chain recombines TRBV5-1 with TRBJ2-1; weak D call: TRBD2 (5 bases). The CDR3 is 15 residues long. The V end lost 0 bases, the J end lost 0 bases, and 7 bases lay between the germline ends. Germline V gene lookup returns CDR1 SGHRS and CDR2 YFSETQ. The CDR3 nucleotides read TGCGCCAGCAGCTTGGATGCGGGCTCCTACAATGAGCAGTTCTTC. Protein: CASSLDAGSYNEQFF.

The chain recombines TRBV4-3 with TRBJ1-2, with D possibly matching TRBD1 (5 bases). V was clipped by 4 bases and J by 3 bases, with 15 bases between them. Germline CDR1 reads LGHNA; CDR2 reads YSLEER. The length of the CDR3 is 15 residues. Here the CDR3 reads CASSPSLGGDYGYTF. The CDR3 DNA sequence: TGCGCCAGCAGCCCCTCCTTGGGGGGGGACTATGGCTACACCTTC.

This clonotype was observed a few times. This chain links TRBV12-3 or TRBV12-4 with TRBJ1-2; tentative D call: TRBD1 (6 bases). The CDR3 length is 14 residues. V was shortened by 6 bases and J by 9 bases, with 20 bases between the two germline ends. The CDR3 sequence: CASRSSGTPESYTF. The CDR3 nucleotides read TGTGCCAGCAGGTCTTCCGGGACACCTGAGAGCTACACCTTC.

This clonotype has only a few counts. At one boundary the junction diverges from the germline segment, which might be a read error. This chain joins TRBV12-3 or TRBV12-4 and TRBJ2-1, with D possibly matching TRBD1 (6 bases). The CDR3 is 15 amino acids. The CDR3 here is CASTRTGHSYNGQFF. Written as DNA, the CDR3 is TGTGCCAGCACTAGAACAGGGCATTCCTACAATGGGCAGTTCTTC.

This clonotype appeared a few times. CDR3 amino acids: CSVEEARDSDFHEQFF. CDR3 in DNA: TGCAGCGTTGAAGAGGCGCGGGACAGTGATTTCCATGAGCAGTTCTTC. The chain carries TRBV29-1 and TRBJ2-1, with D possibly matching TRBD1 (7 bases). The length of the CDR3 is 16 residues. Germline assignment: CDR1 SQVTM and CDR2 ANQGSEA. V was trimmed by 0 bases and J by 8 bases, leaving 20 bases between them.

In its sample, this clonotype was seen a few times. The chain links TRBV4-3 to TRBJ2-2; no reliable D call. Germline assignment: CDR1 LGHNA and CDR2 YSLEER. V lost 0 bases and J lost 8, with 13 bases in between. The CDR3 consists of 15 residues. CDR3 amino acids: CASSQDRLTFGELFF. The CDR3, as DNA: TGCGCCAGCAGCCAAGATCGGCTGACTTTTGGGGAGCTGTTTTTT.